Below are 30 T cell receptor beta chains sequenced from a single sample in a study of T cell responses to AZD1222 COVID-19 vaccine. Assay: immunoSEQ multiplex PCR; the TCRdb copy retains only in-frame clones and omits some. The sample has approximately 140,000 clones, around four fifths seen once. The sequencing used peripheral blood, collected on day 0 of MenACWY control vaccination. Receptor source: an adult in good health.

The CDR3 is CASSIVGAQGNQPQHF. Written as DNA, the CDR3 is TGTGCCAGTAGTATAGTAGGGGCGCAGGGGAATCAGCCCCAGCATTTT. V gene TRBV19 combines with J gene TRBJ1-5, with TRBD1 as a possible D gene (6 bases). Trimming cost V 1 base and J 4 bases, with 14 bases left between them. The CDR3 is made up of 16 amino acids. The V gene's germline CDR1 is LNHDA and CDR2 SQIVND (reference sequence).

This rearrangement joins TRBV19 to TRBJ1-2; TRBD1 is a possible D gene (6 bases). The CDR3 runs 13 residues. CDR1 and CDR2 (germline): LNHDA, SQIVND (reference sequence). V lost 7 bases to trimming and J lost 7 bases, with 16 bases between them. The CDR3 loop reads CASNKQGPFGYTF. CDR3 DNA sequence: TGTGCCAGTAATAAACAGGGACCCTTTGGCTACACCTTC.

As to this clone: Other DNA sequences in this sample translate to the same CDR3. The chain joins TRBV7-3 to TRBJ2-3, with a tentative D call TRBD2 (7 bases). Looked up from germline, CDR1 is SGHTA and CDR2 is FQGTGA. V gave up 2 bases and J gave up 3 bases, with 12 bases separating them. This CDR3 is 15 amino acids long. In nucleotides, the CDR3 is TGTGCCAGCAGCTTAGGGCGGGGGCCGACAGATACGCAGTATTTT. Protein product: CASSLGRGPTDTQYF.

This rearrangement joins TRBV7-2 to TRBJ2-2; no reliable D call. The CDR3 covers 11 residues. Trimming left V 5 bases short and J 3 bases short, with 1 base between. Germline CDR1 SGHTA, CDR2 FQGNSA. CDR3 loop: CASSHTGELFF. CDR3 DNA sequence: TGTGCCAGCAGCCACACCGGGGAGCTGTTTTTT.

This chain joins TRBV4-2 and TRBJ2-7; 8 bases map to TRBD2. The CDR3 runs to 17 residues. With V trimmed by 1 base and J by 0 bases, 8 bases remained unmatched. CDR1 and CDR2 from the germline V gene are LGHNA and YNFKEQ. CDR3 amino acids: CASSQVVGGGYSYEQYF. DNA for the CDR3: TGTGCCAGCAGCCAAGTCGTGGGCGGGGGGTACTCCTACGAGCAGTACTTC.

The J gene is TRBJ1-6, the V gene TRBV7-9; no definite D call. Germline V lookup: CDR1 SEHNR, CDR2 FQNEAQ (reference sequence). V was clipped by 5 bases and J by 3 bases, with 8 bases between them. CDR3 length: 14 residues. The CDR3 region is CASSAQSYNSPLHF. The CDR3 nucleotides are TGTGCCAGCAGCGCCCAGAGCTATAATTCACCCCTCCACTTT.

This chain joins TRBV19 and TRBJ1-1; perhaps TRBD1 as D (6 bases). V lost 1 base to trimming and J lost 1 base, with 10 bases between them. The CDR3 is 15 amino acids. The germline CDR1 and CDR2 sequences are LNHDA and SQIVND (reference sequence). In DNA, the CDR3 is TGTGCCAGTAGTATAGGTGGCAGGGGGAACACTGAAGCTTTCTTT. Protein sequence: CASSIGGRGNTEAFF.

The CDR3 reads CAISGDIGEAFF. In DNA form, the CDR3 reads TGTGCCATCAGTGGGGACATTGGTGAAGCTTTCTTT. The rearrangement joins TRBV10-3 to TRBJ1-1; D may be TRBD1 (6 bases). Germline loops: CDR1 ENHRY, CDR2 SYGVKD. The CDR3 sequence is 12 residues long. V was shortened by 4 bases and J by 7 bases, with 10 bases between the two germline ends.

J is TRBJ2-2 and V is TRBV7-3; D is possibly TRBD2 (5 bases). Trimming took off 2 bases at V and 5 bases at J, with 9 bases between the two ends. This CDR3 is 14 amino acids long. CDR1 and CDR2 (germline): SGHTA, FQGTGA. CDR3 loop: CASSLLAGTGELFF. DNA of the CDR3: TGTGCCAGCAGCTTACTAGCCGGGACCGGGGAGCTGTTTTTT.

This clone was found a few times. The chain couples TRBV11-3 to TRBJ2-2; 12 positions match TRBD1. V shed 1 base and J 2 bases; nucleotides not matched to a gene: 5. This CDR3 is built from 18 residues. CDR1 is SGHNT, CDR2 YENEEA, per germline. DNA of the CDR3: TGTGCCAGCAGCTTAGTAGGGACAGGGGGCCGTAACACCGGGGAGCTGTTTTTT. Its translation: CASSLVGTGGRNTGELFF.

The genes are TRBV12-3 or TRBV12-4 and TRBJ1-6; 9 bases align to TRBD1. The CDR3 totals 13 residues. V lost 6 bases to trimming and J lost 9 bases; unmatched junction nucleotides: 3. This chain's CDR3 is CASSGTGSSPLHF. The CDR3, as DNA: TGTGCCAGCAGCGGGACAGGGAGTTCACCCCTCCACTTT.

The CDR3 here is CASRPRDGTEAFF. The DNA for the CDR3 is TGTGCCAGCAGACCACGGGACGGCACTGAAGCTTTCTTT. The rearrangement uses TRBV6-5 and TRBJ1-1; possibly TRBD1 for D (5 bases). Germline CDR1 and CDR2: MNHEY and SVGAGI. Trimming removed 6 bases from V and 4 bases from J, with 12 bases in between. The CDR3 runs to 13 residues.

This clone came up a few times. This chain joins TRBV2 and TRBJ2-3, with a possible D match to TRBD2 (6 bases). Germline V gene data show CDR1 as SNHLY and CDR2 as FYNNEI. The CDR3 spans 15 residues. Trimming stripped 4 bases from V and 0 bases from J, with 11 bases between. DNA for the CDR3: TGTGCCAGCAGTGTGGGAGGAACTAGCACAGATACGCAGTATTTT. This translates into CASSVGGTSTDTQYF.

The chain couples TRBV19 to TRBJ1-3, with TRBD1 matching over 8 bases. The CDR3 totals 13 residues. With V trimmed by 7 bases and J by 3 bases, 2 bases remained unmatched. Germline lookup yields CDR1 LNHDA and CDR2 SQIVND (reference sequence). CDR3 nucleotide sequence: TGTGCCAGTACGGACAGGGTTGGAAACACCATATATTTT. It yields the protein CASTDRVGNTIYF.

The rearrangement uses TRBV4-1 and TRBJ2-3, with D possibly TRBD2 on 5 matching bases. The CDR3 runs 13 residues. Trimming stripped 2 bases from V and 4 bases from J, with 7 bases between. From germline, CDR1 is MGHRA and CDR2 YSYEKL. The CDR3, as DNA: TGCGCCAGCAGCCAACGGGGTTCAGATACGCAGTATTTT. Translation: CASSQRGSDTQYF.

The chain joins TRBV6-5 to TRBJ1-2; weak D call: TRBD1 (5 bases). CDR1 is MNHEY and CDR2 is SVGAGI in the germline V gene. The length of the CDR3 is 14 residues. The V end was cut by 2 bases, the J end by 0 bases, with 7 bases between. The CDR3 bases are TGTGCCAGCAGTTACGCGGGGGCTAACTATGGCTACACCTTC. Translating gives CASSYAGANYGYTF.

V gene TRBV6-5 combines with J gene TRBJ1-1, with 7 bases lining up with TRBD1. V lost 6 bases to trimming and J lost 3 bases; unmatched junction nucleotides: 10. The CDR3 has 15 residues. Germline assignment: CDR1 MNHEY and CDR2 SVGAGI. The CDR3 bases are TGTGCCAGCAGCCCAAGGGGGCAGATGGACACTGAAGCTTTCTTT. Protein: CASSPRGQMDTEAFF.

The chain recombines TRBV14 with TRBJ1-4; unclear D gene. Germline V gene data show CDR1 as SGHDN and CDR2 as FVKESK. The CDR3 sequence is 13 residues long. Between the trimmed V and J ends, which lost 4 bases and 7 bases, there was a span of 10 bases. The CDR3 region is CASSRALTEKLFF. Written as DNA, the CDR3 is TGTGCCAGCAGCCGTGCCTTGACTGAAAAACTGTTTTTT.

The gene calls are TRBV18 and TRBJ1-6, with D uncertain. Germline V gene lookup returns CDR1 KGHSH and CDR2 LQKENI. Deletions cut 2 bases from V and 6 bases from J, with 5 bases between. The CDR3 is 13 amino acids. This chain's CDR3 is CASSPNPNSPLHF. Here the CDR3 DNA reads TGTGCCAGCTCACCAAACCCTAATTCACCCCTCCACTTT. The variable domain in full, completed from reference TRBV18 and TRBJ1-6, reads NAGVMQNPRHLVRRRGQEARLRCSPMKGHSHVYWYRQLPEEGLKFMVYLQKENIIDESGMPKERFSAEFPKEGPSILRIQQVVRGDSAAYFCASSPNPNSPLHFGNGTRLTVT.

V gene TRBV10-2 combines with J gene TRBJ2-7; TRBD1 aligns across 9 bases. The J segment lost 3 bases and the V segment lost 4 bases, leaving 7 bases of the junction unmatched. Germline CDR1 WSHSY, CDR2 SAAADI. This CDR3 is 15 amino acids long. The CDR3 sequence: CASSVIRDRVYEQYF. In DNA, the CDR3 is TGCGCCAGCAGTGTTATCCGGGACAGGGTCTACGAGCAGTACTTC.

This chain links TRBV5-8 with TRBJ2-1; perhaps TRBD2 as D (5 bases). CDR1 SGHTS and CDR2 YDEGEE come from the germline V gene. This CDR3 spans 12 amino acids. V was cut by 4 bases and J by 9 bases, with 11 bases left in between. CDR3 region: CASSGRGGEQFF. The CDR3 DNA reads as TGTGCCAGCAGCGGGAGAGGCGGTGAGCAGTTCTTC.

The chain joins TRBV27 to TRBJ1-1; no definite D call. Germline CDR1 is MNHEY and CDR2 is SMNVEV (reference sequence). V was clipped by 6 bases and J by 5 bases, with 10 bases between them. CDR3 length: 12 residues. The CDR3 loop reads CASSLTLTEAFF. The CDR3 bases are TGTGCCAGCAGCCTTACCTTGACTGAAGCTTTCTTT.

The V gene is TRBV12-3 or TRBV12-4, the J gene TRBJ2-3; D is undetermined. The CDR3 extends over 13 amino acids. The V end was cut by 5 bases, the J end by 2 bases, with 8 bases between. This chain's CDR3 is CASSLRDTDTQYF. CDR3 bases: TGTGCCAGCAGTCTTAGGGACACAGATACGCAGTATTTT.

This clone was detected only once. The chain couples TRBV5-1 to TRBJ1-6; D gene ambiguous. This CDR3 is 15 amino acids long. The V gene lost 0 bases and the J gene lost 3 bases, with 7 bases spanning the gap. Per the germline V gene, CDR1 is SGHRS and CDR2 is YFSETQ. The chain's CDR3 is CASSLVSSYNSPLHF. CDR3 bases: TGCGCCAGCAGCTTGGTGAGCAGCTATAATTCACCCCTCCACTTT.

The chain joins TRBV20-1 to TRBJ1-6; 9 bases are a match to TRBD1. V gave up 3 bases and J gave up 2 bases; unmatched junction bases: 5. Per the germline V gene, CDR1 is DFQATT and CDR2 is SNEGSKA (reference sequence). The CDR3 is 16 amino acids. CDR3 in amino acids: CSASRDRAAYNSPLHF. In DNA form, the CDR3 reads TGCAGTGCTAGTAGGGACAGGGCCGCCTATAATTCACCCCTCCACTTT.

The gene calls are TRBV24-1 and TRBJ2-2; D not resolved. CDR3 length: 12 amino acids. Germline CDR1 KGHDR, CDR2 SFDVKD. The V end lost 9 bases, the J end lost 1 base, and 5 bases lay between the germline ends. The CDR3 spells CATAGNTGELFF. The CDR3 nucleotides are TGTGCCACCGCAGGGAACACCGGGGAGCTGTTTTTT.

The table lists this clone with a few counts. CDR3 in DNA: TGTGCCATCGCACGGACAAAGGAAAAACTGTTTTTT. It is translated as CAIARTKEKLFF. The genes are TRBV10-3 and TRBJ1-4, with a weak D call TRBD1 (5 bases). CDR1 ENHRY and CDR2 SYGVKD come from the germline V gene. The CDR3 totals 12 residues. V was shortened by 8 bases and J by 8 bases, with 12 bases between the two germline ends.

The chain recombines TRBV6-5 with TRBJ2-7; D is unresolved. The ends were cut back, 7 bases at V and 0 bases at J, with 13 bases in the middle. Germline CDR1 MNHEY, CDR2 SVGAGI. This CDR3 contains 14 residues. Written as DNA, the CDR3 is TGTGCCAGCACCGGGCCAGGCAGCTCCTACGAGCAGTACGTC. This translates into CASTGPGSSYEQYV.

J is TRBJ2-7 and V is TRBV4-1, with D perhaps matching TRBD1 (6 bases). The CDR3 is 16 amino acids. With 5 bases removed from V and 2 bases from J, the gap between germline ends came to 19 bases. CDR1 is MGHRA, CDR2 YSYEKL, per germline. CDR3: CASSKLMAGAPYEQYF. The CDR3 DNA reads as TGCGCCAGCAGCAAACTGATGGCAGGGGCCCCCTACGAGCAGTACTTC.

The chain carries TRBV15 and TRBJ2-3; no definite D call. The CDR3 runs to 14 residues. Germline loops: CDR1 LNHNV, CDR2 YYDKDF (reference sequence). Trimming stripped 7 bases from V and 2 bases from J, with 13 bases between. DNA of the CDR3: TGTGCCACCAATCGGGCCCGGACCACAGATACGCAGTATTTT. Encoded protein: CATNRARTTDTQYF. The variable domain in full, with the rest retrieved from reference TRBV15 and TRBJ2-3, is DAMVIQNPRYQVTQFGKPVTLSCSQTLNHNVMYWYQQKSSQAPKLLFHYYDKDFNNEADTPDNFQSRRPNTSFCFLDIRSPGLGDTAMYLCATNRARTTDTQYFGPGTRLTVL.